The sequence of this T cell receptor beta chain was determined in a study of radiation and T cells in renal cell carcinoma. Per the germline V gene, CDR1 is GTSNPN and CDR2 is SVGIG (reference sequence). This CDR3 has 15 residues. Trimming took 4 bases from V and 2 from J, leaving 17 bases between them. Clones were sequenced by immunoSEQ multiplex PCR, and TCRdb holds only the in-frame ones, with some missing. The table lists about 120,000 clones, around 80% of them singletons. Time point denoted: blood 2 weeks post-SBRT. Treatment indicated: 15 Gy SBRT to primary tumor, nephrectomy 4 weeks later. Serial blood draws occurred at baseline and 2 and 4 weeks post-SBRT. This renal cell carcinoma was of the clear cell type.

This clonotype was sampled from a man aged 50 or older with renal cell carcinoma. The chain is built from TRBV30 and TRBJ1-1; D unclear. The specimen was blood, collected from a patient whose treatment included radiotherapy and nephrectomy. For the CDR3, the DNA is TGTGCCTGGACCGGCCGGCAGATAAGTAACACTGAAGCTTTCTTT. Translation: CAWTGRQISNTEAFF.